This T cell receptor beta chain was observed in a study of blood T cell repertoires in COVID-19. Authors' data handling: How many nucleated cells were present was estimated from reference gene primer amplification. Only in-frame clones appear in the TCRdb table, and some are missing; sequencing was by immunoSEQ multiplex PCR. The V and J calls and the clone size are those of that table, but D and trimming were determined from the DNA. The table lists approximately 220,000 clones, about nine tenths of them singletons, with 0.72% in the top ten. The source material was peripheral blood. The clonotype comes from a man between 40 and 49 years old with acute or convalescent COVID-19.

CDR3 amino acids: CASSSRQGAGKNIQYF. The DNA of the CDR3 is TGTGCCAGCAGCTCACGACAGGGGGCGGGCAAAAACATTCAGTACTTC. V gene TRBV7-2 combines with J gene TRBJ2-4, with 10 positions matching TRBD1. V lost 4 bases and J lost 3; bases outside the gene matches: 6. The CDR3 contains 16 residues. Germline CDR1 and CDR2: SGHTA and FQGNSA. The variable domain in full, with the rest retrieved from reference TRBV7-2 and TRBJ2-4, is GAGVSQSPSNKVTEKGKDVELRCDPISGHTALYWYRQSLGQGLEFLIYFQGNSAPDKSGLPSDRFSAERTGGSVSTLTIQRTQQEDSAVYLCASSSRQGAGKNIQYFGAGTRLSVL.